This TCR beta chain was profiled in a study of early T cells in non-severe SARS-CoV-2 infection. The wider study: Chains from this unsorted whole-blood bulk RNA could not be paired.

Attachment of unique molecular identifiers to individual cDNA molecules was performed. MiXCR, run by TCRdb on the 5' RACE reads, gives a single entry per CDR3 protein. The sample holds about 58,000 distinct CDR3 sequences, about an eighth seen once. CDR1 and CDR2 (germline): GTSNPN, SVGIG (reference sequence). Trimming removed 4 bases from V and 2 bases from J; junction bases left unmatched: 5. The CDR3 is 14 amino acids. The chain links TRBV30 to TRBJ2-4, with 7 bases lining up with TRBD2. The origin of this receptor is an adult who was a healthcare worker with PCR-confirmed SARS-CoV-2 infection or an uninfected control (not recorded which). Sequenced input: whole blood. The CDR3 sequence: CAWKQRGPKNIQYF. CDR3 DNA: TGTGCCTGGAAACAGCGGGGCCCCAAAAACATTCAGTACTTC.